This T cell receptor beta chain was sequenced in a study of T cell repertoires in aging, cancer and after chemotherapy. The template was genomic DNA from peripheral blood, not RNA. The germline V and J ends were trimmed by 9 bases and 6 bases, with 12 bases remaining between them. The CDR3 extends over 12 amino acids. CDR1 is SGHTA and CDR2 is FQGNSA in the germline V gene. A mixed TRB-A/B primer pool amplified rearranged TRB by multiplex touch-down PCR. TCRdb redid the calling of the multiplex PCR reads with MiXCR, one entry per CDR3 protein. The top ten clones hold 2% to 3% of a sample with about 13,000 distinct CDR3 sequences, roughly a quarter of them seen once.

The sequencing input was blood. The rearrangement uses TRBV7-2 and TRBJ1-5; no clear D. The TCR was taken from a human donor in good health. CDR3 nucleotide sequence: TGTGCCAGTAATATCTTGGGTCAGCCCCAGCATTTT. Encoded protein: CASNILGQPQHF.